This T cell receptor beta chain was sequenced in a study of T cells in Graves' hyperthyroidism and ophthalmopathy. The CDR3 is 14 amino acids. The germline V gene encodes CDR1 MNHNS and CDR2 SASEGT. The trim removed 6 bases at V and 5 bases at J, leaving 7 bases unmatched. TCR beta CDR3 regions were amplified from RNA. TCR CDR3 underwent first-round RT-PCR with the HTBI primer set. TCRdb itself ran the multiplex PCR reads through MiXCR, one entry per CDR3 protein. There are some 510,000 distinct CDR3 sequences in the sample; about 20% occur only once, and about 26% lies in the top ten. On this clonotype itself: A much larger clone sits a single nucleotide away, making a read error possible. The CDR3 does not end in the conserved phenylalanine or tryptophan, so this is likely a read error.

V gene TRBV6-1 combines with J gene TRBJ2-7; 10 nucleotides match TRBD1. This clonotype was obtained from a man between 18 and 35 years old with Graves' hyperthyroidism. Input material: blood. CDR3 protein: CASRGQGVSHEQYY. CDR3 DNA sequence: TGTGCCAGCAGAGGACAGGGGGTATCCCACGAGCAGTACTAC.